What follows are 7 T cell receptor beta chains derived from one specimen sequenced in a study of monozygotic twins with inflammatory bowel disease. TCRdb re-analyzed the 5' RACE reads; it lists each CDR3 protein once, without DNA. Here the sample table reports over 150,000 distinct CDR3 sequences. The sequenced sample was blood. These receptor sequences come from a human donor with ulcerative colitis or Crohn's disease, or a healthy co-twin of an affected twin (not recorded which).

V usage is TRBV7-3 and J usage is TRBJ2-2; TCRdb's assignment of TRBD2 cannot be checked, as there is no DNA. CDR1 and CDR2 from the germline V gene are SGHTA and FQGTGA. This CDR3 is 15 amino acids long. The CDR3 sequence is CASTWSSGSAGELFF.

The gene calls are TRBV5-1 and TRBJ1-1; as DNA is missing, the TRBD1 call by TCRdb cannot be tested. Germline lookup yields CDR1 SGHRS and CDR2 YFSETQ. This CDR3 contains 14 residues. This CDR3 is CASSLVGAGTEAFF.

The J gene is TRBJ2-5, the V gene TRBV5-1; TCRdb calls TRBD1, which cannot be checked without DNA. Germline CDR1 and CDR2: SGHRS and YFSETQ. The CDR3 is 18 amino acids. CDR3 sequence: CASSLLGPGTGTQETQYF.

The chain's CDR3 is CASSLSARESSYNEQFF. The V call is TRBV27, the J call TRBJ2-1; TCRdb calls TRBD1, which cannot be checked without DNA. CDR3 length: 17 amino acids. CDR1 is MNHEY, CDR2 SMNVEV, per germline (reference sequence).

The chain has TRBV5-5 and TRBJ2-3; TCRdb returns TRBD1, unconfirmable since there is no DNA. This CDR3 region has 13 residues. The germline CDR1 and CDR2 sequences are SGHKS and YYEKEE (reference sequence). The CDR3 here is CASSPDSPDTQYF.

The genes are TRBV29-1 and TRBJ2-5. The CDR3 is made up of 12 amino acids. Germline-derived CDR1 and CDR2 are SQVTM and ANQGSEA. The CDR3 sequence is CSVVVTGETQYF.

This chain links TRBV4-1 with TRBJ1-1. The CDR3 is 14 amino acids. Germline values: CDR1 MGHRA, CDR2 YSYEKL. The chain's CDR3 is CASSQDFVYREAFF.